This TCR beta chain is drawn from a study of CXCR3-negative and CXCR3-positive naive CD8 T cells. In the case of this clonotype: What it binds is unknown.

The V gene's germline CDR1 is LGHNA and CDR2 YSLEER. CDR3 length: 14 amino acids. All TRB cDNA libraries came from 5' RACE performed with UMI labels. TCRdb reanalyzed the 5' RACE reads and collapses them to one entry per CDR3 protein, without DNA. Recorded for this sample: 150,000 or so distinct CDR3 sequences. Findings and caveats of the study: CXCR3-positive naive cells had TRB CDR3s that were more hydrophobic than CXCR3-negative naive cells had. Naive subsets expressed similar surface CD5; TRB CDR3 features served to infer TCR strength.

Cells that were CD45RO-CCR7+CD27+CD95- constituted naive CD8+ T cells. V is TRBV4-3 and J is TRBJ2-7. The TCR was taken from a human donor in good health. Some clones in this sample may be carry-over from other donors' samples. Material: naive CXCR3+ CD8+ T cells from blood. Sample subset: CD45RO-CCR7+CD27+CD95- naive CD8+ T cells expressing CXCR3 (TNR3+). This CDR3 reads CASSQDISSYEQYF.